The present TCR beta chain was sequenced within a study of blood T cell repertoires in COVID-19. Study at large: Sites in the United States, Italy and Spain provided acute and convalescent COVID-19 samples. Sources were T cells, B-cell-depleted T cells, or PBMCs; the material itself was cDNA or gDNA.

Germline values: CDR1 MGHRA, CDR2 YSYEKL. The CDR3 sequence is 20 residues long. The V segment lost 4 bases and the J segment 3 bases; nucleotides outside the gene matches: 16. Assay: immunoSEQ multiplex PCR; the TCRdb copy retains only in-frame clones and omits some. Of 60,000 to 85,000 clones in the sample, 83% are singletons; the top ten hold less than 45%. The clonotype originates from an elderly man with acute or convalescent COVID-19. Sequencing input: peripheral blood. V usage is TRBV4-1 and J usage is TRBJ2-1; 12 nucleotides line up with TRBD2. CDR3 amino acids: CASSLKVGTSGSPVYNEQFF. The CDR3 DNA sequence: TGCGCCAGCAGCCTAAAGGTGGGGACTAGCGGGTCACCCGTCTACAATGAGCAGTTCTTC.